This is a list of T cell receptor beta chains from one sample in a study of beta chain features in type 1 diabetes. The repertoire was sequenced with immunoSEQ multiplex PCR; TCRdb's copy has only in-frame clones and lacks some. The data contain about 320,000 clones, roughly 15% of them singletons. The sequenced sample consisted of central memory CD4+ T cells from blood. These receptor sequences come from a man aged 30 to 45 in good health. Both conserved end residues are part of each CDR3. The D gene is left open where the match is weak. Clone size appears in some rows only: once, few, many, or a class for an expanded clone.

D: .; size: .; V: TRBV20-1; J: TRBJ2-5; DNA: TGCAGTGCCCAGGAAGAGACCCAGTACTTC; CDR3: CSAQEETQYF
D: TRBD1; size: .; V: TRBV6-1; J: TRBJ2-5; DNA: TGTGCCAGCAGTTCTAAGGACAGGGTAGGAGAGACCCAGTACTTC; CDR3: CASSSKDRVGETQYF
D: TRBD1; size: few; V: TRBV6-1; J: TRBJ1-6; DNA: TGTGCCAGCAGTGAGAGGACAGGTCGTTCACCCCTCCACTTT; CDR3: CASSERTGRSPLHF
D: TRBD1; size: .; V: TRBV4-3; J: TRBJ2-5; DNA: TGCGCCAGCAGCCAGCATGGGACAGGACAACAAGAGACCCAGTACTTC; CDR3: CASSQHGTGQQETQYF
D: .; size: .; V: TRBV6-5; J: TRBJ2-1; DNA: TGTGCCAGCAGACTAACAGGGCGGAATGAGCAGTTCTTC; CDR3: CASRLTGRNEQFF
D: TRBD1; size: few; V: TRBV7-9; J: TRBJ1-2; DNA: TGTGCCAGCAGCCTCAATTCGGGACAGGGGATTCATGGCTACACCTTC; CDR3: CASSLNSGQGIHGYTF
D: .; size: .; V: TRBV29-1; J: TRBJ2-2; DNA: TGCAGCGTTGCCAGGGGCGGGGAGCTGTTTTTT; CDR3: CSVARGGELFF
D: .; size: .; V: TRBV27; J: TRBJ1-2; DNA: TGTGCCAGCAGTTTGGGACCTAAGTTGGGGGGATATGGCTACACCTTC; CDR3: CASSLGPKLGGYGYTF
D: .; size: few; V: TRBV12-5; J: TRBJ2-7; DNA: TGTGCTAGTTGCCCTCCCACGGGACAAGGCTCCTACGAGCAGTACTTC; CDR3: CASCPPTGQGSYEQYF
D: TRBD1; size: .; V: TRBV19; J: TRBJ2-4; DNA: TGTGCCAGTAGTGACAAGACAGGGTTGGCCAAAAACATTCAGTACTTC; CDR3: CASSDKTGLAKNIQYF
D: TRBD1; size: .; V: TRBV18; J: TRBJ1-1; DNA: TGTGCCAGCTCGGGGGACAGTTACACTAAAGCTTTCTTT; CDR3: CASSGDSYTKAFF
D: .; size: .; V: TRBV5-4; J: TRBJ2-2; DNA: TGTGCCAGCAGTCTCCGGGACGCTAACACCGGGGAGCTGTTTTTT; CDR3: CASSLRDANTGELFF
D: .; size: few; V: TRBV2; J: TRBJ2-7; DNA: TGTGCCAGCCTCCTACAGACAGATTACGAGCAGTACTTC; CDR3: CASLLQTDYEQYF
D: .; size: .; V: TRBV11-2; J: TRBJ1-5; DNA: TGTGCCAGCAGTTCACAGAGGAATCAGCCCCAGCATTTT; CDR3: CASSSQRNQPQHF
D: .; size: few; V: TRBV4-3; J: TRBJ1-2; DNA: TGCGCCAGCAGCCAAGATCAGTATAACTATGGCTACACCTTC; CDR3: CASSQDQYNYGYTF
D: .; size: few; V: TRBV4-3; J: TRBJ1-1; DNA: TGCGCCAGCAGCCAAATGGGCCCAGGAGGCACTGAAGCTTTCTTT; CDR3: CASSQMGPGGTEAFF
D: TRBD2; size: .; V: TRBV2; J: TRBJ2-7; DNA: TGTGCCAGCAGACGGGGGGAATCCTACGAGCAGTACTTC; CDR3: CASRRGESYEQYF
D: .; size: .; V: TRBV5-1; J: TRBJ2-3; DNA: TGCGCCAGCAGCTTGTGGCCCGGGTCAGATACGCAGTATTTT; CDR3: CASSLWPGSDTQYF
D: .; size: .; V: TRBV5-6; J: TRBJ1-5; DNA: TGTGCCAGCAGCTTGAGGGATCAGCCCCAGCATTTT; CDR3: CASSLRDQPQHF
D: TRBD1; size: few; V: TRBV4-2; J: TRBJ2-1; DNA: TGTGCCAGCAGCCAAGGTGGACAGGCTCGGGACTACAATGAGCAGTTCTTC; CDR3: CASSQGGQARDYNEQFF
D: TRBD2; size: .; V: TRBV9; J: TRBJ2-3; DNA: TGTGCCAGCAGCGGGCTGACTAGCGGGGGCACAGATACGCAGTATTTT; CDR3: CASSGLTSGGTDTQYF
D: TRBD2; size: few; V: TRBV7-2; J: TRBJ2-5; DNA: TGTGCCAGCAGCTTAGCGGGACTAGCATCCCAAGAGACCCAGTACTTC; CDR3: CASSLAGLASQETQYF
D: .; size: .; V: TRBV5-6; J: TRBJ2-1; DNA: TGTGCCAGCAGCTTGGAAGCGTACAATGAGCAGTTCTTC; CDR3: CASSLEAYNEQFF
D: TRBD1; size: few; V: TRBV10-3; J: TRBJ1-1; DNA: TGTGCCATCAGTGAGATCGTAGGGACAGGACACACTGAAGCTTTCTTT; CDR3: CAISEIVGTGHTEAFF
D: TRBD2; size: few; V: TRBV14; J: TRBJ2-3; DNA: TGTGCCAGCAGCCGACTAGCGGGGGGGCCTTTTTTCACAGATACGCAGTATTTT; CDR3: CASSRLAGGPFFTDTQYF
D: .; size: .; V: TRBV27; J: TRBJ1-5; DNA: TGTGCCAGCAGTTTTGTTGGCCAGGGCGCCTACAATCAGCCCCAGCATTTT; CDR3: CASSFVGQGAYNQPQHF
D: .; size: few; V: TRBV6-1; J: TRBJ1-2; DNA: TGTGCCAGCAGTTTACAGGGCGACTATGGCTACACCTTC; CDR3: CASSLQGDYGYTF
D: .; size: few; V: TRBV7-9; J: TRBJ2-3; DNA: TGTGCCAGCAGGGATGGGAACACAGATACGCAGTATTTT; CDR3: CASRDGNTDTQYF
D: .; size: .; V: TRBV5-4; J: TRBJ1-6; DNA: TGTGCCAGCAGCTTGGTCGGGGTACATTCACCCCTCCACTTT; CDR3: CASSLVGVHSPLHF
D: .; size: .; V: TRBV7-9; J: TRBJ2-5; DNA: TGTGCCAGCAGCTTAGGAGGGGGGTCCCGAGAGACCCAGTACTTC; CDR3: CASSLGGGSRETQYF
D: TRBD1; size: many; V: TRBV5-6; J: TRBJ2-4; DNA: TGTGCCAGCAGATCCGACGGGACAGGCATTCAGTACTTC; CDR3: CASRSDGTGIQYF
D: .; size: .; V: TRBV7-3; J: TRBJ2-1; DNA: TGTGCCAGCAGCGCCCTACCGCCGGGACGCGCCTACAATGAGCAGTTCTTC; CDR3: CASSALPPGRAYNEQFF
D: .; size: .; V: TRBV4-1; J: TRBJ1-1; DNA: TGCGCCAGCAGCCAATCGGCGCAGGGTAGCACTGAAGCTTTCTTT; CDR3: CASSQSAQGSTEAFF
D: .; size: few; V: TRBV30; J: TRBJ2-1; DNA: TGTGCCTGGAGAGAAACACCAAAGGGCCTGTTCTTC; CDR3: CAWRETPKGLFF
D: .; size: few; V: TRBV30; J: TRBJ2-2; DNA: TGTGCCTGGAGTTATGGGAACACCGGGGAGCTGTTTTTT; CDR3: CAWSYGNTGELFF
D: .; size: .; V: TRBV7-9; J: TRBJ2-5; DNA: TGTGCCAGCAGCTTAGAGGGGCTCGTCGGGTCAGAGACCCAGTACTTC; CDR3: CASSLEGLVGSETQYF
D: .; size: few; V: TRBV9; J: TRBJ2-5; DNA: TGTGCCAGCAGACAGGCGGGGGAGACCCAGTACTTC; CDR3: CASRQAGETQYF
D: .; size: .; V: TRBV4-1; J: TRBJ1-2; DNA: TGCGCCAGCAGCCAATATTCCGGGATTACTAACTATGGCTACACCTTC; CDR3: CASSQYSGITNYGYTF
D: TRBD2; size: few; V: TRBV18; J: TRBJ2-5; DNA: TGTGCCAGCTCACGAAGCGGGGGGCCAGAGACCCAGTACTTC; CDR3: CASSRSGGPETQYF
D: .; size: .; V: TRBV5-4; J: TRBJ2-3; DNA: TGCGCCAGCAGCCAGGGGCTAGCGACAGATACGCAGTATTTT; CDR3: CASSQGLATDTQYF
D: .; size: .; V: TRBV7-9; J: TRBJ2-3; DNA: TGTGCCAGCAGCTTAGAGTACCAACGCACAGATACGCAGTATTTT; CDR3: CASSLEYQRTDTQYF
D: .; size: .; V: TRBV7-9; J: TRBJ2-7; DNA: TGTGCCAGCAGCTTCGGCCTTACAAGCTCCTACGAGCAGTACTTC; CDR3: CASSFGLTSSYEQYF
D: .; size: .; V: TRBV5-6; J: TRBJ1-3; DNA: TGTGCCAGCAGCTTTGTTGAGGAAAACACCATATATTTT; CDR3: CASSFVEENTIYF
D: TRBD1; size: few; V: TRBV11-3; J: TRBJ2-3; DNA: TGTGCCAGCAGCTTTGGGGTCGGGACAGGTGCAGATACGCAGTATTTT; CDR3: CASSFGVGTGADTQYF
D: .; size: .; V: TRBV30; J: TRBJ1-1; DNA: TGTGCCTGGGGACTGGATACTGAAGCTTTCTTT; CDR3: CAWGLDTEAFF
D: .; size: .; V: TRBV29-1; J: TRBJ2-1; DNA: TGCAGCGTTGAATCGCCTGAGCAGTTCTTC; CDR3: CSVESPEQFF